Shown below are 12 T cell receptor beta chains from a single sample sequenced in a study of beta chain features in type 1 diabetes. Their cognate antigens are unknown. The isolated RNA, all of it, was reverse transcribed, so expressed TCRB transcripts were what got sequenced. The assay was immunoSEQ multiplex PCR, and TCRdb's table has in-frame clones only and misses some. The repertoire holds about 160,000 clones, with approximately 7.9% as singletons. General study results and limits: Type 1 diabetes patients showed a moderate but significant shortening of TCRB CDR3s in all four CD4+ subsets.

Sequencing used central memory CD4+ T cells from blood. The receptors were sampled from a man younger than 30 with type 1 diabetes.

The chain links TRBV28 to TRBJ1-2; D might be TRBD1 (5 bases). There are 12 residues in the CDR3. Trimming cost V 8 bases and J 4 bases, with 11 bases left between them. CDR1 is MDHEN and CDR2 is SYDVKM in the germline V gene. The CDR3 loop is CASDTGRYGYTF. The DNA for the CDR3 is TGTGCCAGCGATACAGGCCGCTATGGCTACACCTTC.

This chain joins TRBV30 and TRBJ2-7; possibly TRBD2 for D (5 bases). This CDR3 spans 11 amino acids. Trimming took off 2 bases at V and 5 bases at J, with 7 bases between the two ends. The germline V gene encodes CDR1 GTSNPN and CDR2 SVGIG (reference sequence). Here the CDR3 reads CAWSPGNEQYF. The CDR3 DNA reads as TGTGCCTGGAGTCCGGGAAACGAGCAGTACTTC.

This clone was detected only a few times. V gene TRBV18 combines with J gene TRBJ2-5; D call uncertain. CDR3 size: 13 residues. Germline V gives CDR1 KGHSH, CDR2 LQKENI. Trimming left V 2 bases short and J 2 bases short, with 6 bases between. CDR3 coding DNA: TGTGCCAGCTCACCAAACCGGCAAGAGACCCAGTACTTC. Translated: CASSPNRQETQYF. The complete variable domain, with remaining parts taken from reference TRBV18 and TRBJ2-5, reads NAGVMQNPRHLVRRRGQEARLRCSPMKGHSHVYWYRQLPEEGLKFMVYLQKENIIDESGMPKERFSAEFPKEGPSILRIQQVVRGDSAAYFCASSPNRQETQYFGPGTRLLVL.

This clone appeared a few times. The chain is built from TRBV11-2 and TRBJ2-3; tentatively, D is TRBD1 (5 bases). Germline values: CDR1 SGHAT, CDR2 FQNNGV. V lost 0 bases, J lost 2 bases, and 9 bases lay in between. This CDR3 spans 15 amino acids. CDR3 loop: CASSLDQGVTDTQYF. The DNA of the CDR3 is TGTGCCAGCAGCTTAGATCAAGGGGTCACAGATACGCAGTATTTT.

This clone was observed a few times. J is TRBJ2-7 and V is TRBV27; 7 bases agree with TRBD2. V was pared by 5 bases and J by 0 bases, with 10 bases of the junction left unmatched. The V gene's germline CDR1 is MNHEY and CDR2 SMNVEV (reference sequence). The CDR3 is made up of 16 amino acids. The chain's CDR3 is CASSPRGSGPSYEQYF. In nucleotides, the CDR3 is TGTGCCAGCAGTCCCCGAGGTAGCGGGCCCTCCTACGAGCAGTACTTC.

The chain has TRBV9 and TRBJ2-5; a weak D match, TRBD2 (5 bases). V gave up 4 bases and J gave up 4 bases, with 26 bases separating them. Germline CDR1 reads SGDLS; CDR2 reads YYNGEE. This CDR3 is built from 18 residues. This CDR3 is CASSSGPGLSGRGETQYF. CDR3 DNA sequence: TGTGCCAGCAGCTCCGGACCCGGGCTTAGTGGCCGGGGAGAGACCCAGTACTTC.

CDR3 sequence: CASSRETGAYEQYF. The CDR3 DNA reads as TGCGCCAGCAGCCGAGAGACAGGGGCCTACGAGCAGTACTTC. The rearrangement joins TRBV4-3 to TRBJ2-7, with 8 bases aligning to TRBD1. This CDR3 region has 14 residues. Germline V gene data show CDR1 as LGHNA and CDR2 as YSLEER. The V and J ends lost 4 bases and 2 bases, in that order; junction bases with no gene match: 4.

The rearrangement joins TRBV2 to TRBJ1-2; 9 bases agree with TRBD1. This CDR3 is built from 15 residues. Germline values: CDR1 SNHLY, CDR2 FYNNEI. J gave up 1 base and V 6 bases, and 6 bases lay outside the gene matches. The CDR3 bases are TGTGCCAGCAGCGCACAGGGGGCGGATAACTATGGCTACACCTTC. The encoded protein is CASSAQGADNYGYTF.

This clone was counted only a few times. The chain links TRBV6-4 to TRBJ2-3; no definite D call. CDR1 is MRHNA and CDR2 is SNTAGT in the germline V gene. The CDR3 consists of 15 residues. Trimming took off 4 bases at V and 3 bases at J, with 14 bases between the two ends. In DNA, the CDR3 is TGTGCCAGCAGTGTTCGGTATGGTCCAACAGATACGCAGTATTTT. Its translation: CASSVRYGPTDTQYF.

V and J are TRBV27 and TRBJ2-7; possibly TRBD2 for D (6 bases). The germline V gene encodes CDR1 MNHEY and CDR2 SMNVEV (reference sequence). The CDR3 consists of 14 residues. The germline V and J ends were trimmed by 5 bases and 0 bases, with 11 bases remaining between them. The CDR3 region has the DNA TGTGCCAGCAGTCTTAGCGGATACTCCTACGAGCAGTACTTC. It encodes CASSLSGYSYEQYF.

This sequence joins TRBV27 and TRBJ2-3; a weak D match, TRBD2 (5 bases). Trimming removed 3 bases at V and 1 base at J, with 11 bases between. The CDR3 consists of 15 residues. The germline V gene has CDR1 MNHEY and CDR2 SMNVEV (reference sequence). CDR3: CASSFRDLGTDTQYF. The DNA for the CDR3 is TGTGCCAGCAGTTTCCGGGATCTCGGCACAGATACGCAGTATTTT.

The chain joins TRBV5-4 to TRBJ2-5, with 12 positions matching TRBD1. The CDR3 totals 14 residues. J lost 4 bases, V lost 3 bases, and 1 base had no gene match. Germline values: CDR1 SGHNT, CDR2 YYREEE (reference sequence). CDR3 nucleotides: TGTGCCAGCAGCTGGGACAGGGGGCGAGAGACCCAGTACTTC. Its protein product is CASSWDRGRETQYF.